Below, one T cell receptor beta chain is given with its context. Sequencing used immunoSEQ multiplex PCR; TCRdb keeps in-frame clones, though not all of them. The sample shows about 590,000 clones, over 95% of them seen only once. The naive CD8 fraction comprised CD45RO-negative cells positively selected for CCR7 and excluded terminally differentiated effector memory CD45RA+ cells. The data derive from a study of shared clonotypes between healthy human individuals. Germline CDR1 MDHEN, CDR2 SYDVKM. The CDR3 consists of 17 residues. V dropped 6 bases and J dropped 3 bases, with 21 bases sitting between them.

Sequenced input: naive CD8+ T cells sorted from blood. This chain joins TRBV28 and TRBJ1-5, with D perhaps matching TRBD1 (6 bases). The sequence was collected from a woman under 40 in good health. The CDR3 is CASSLLQRGAINQPQHF. The DNA for the CDR3 is TGTGCCAGCAGCTTACTACAGAGGGGGGCGATCAATCAGCCCCAGCATTTT. Supplemented by reference TRBV28 and TRBJ1-5, the full variable domain reads DVKVTQSSRYLVKRTGEKVFLECVQDMDHENMFWYRQDPGLGLRLIYFSYDVKMKEKGDIPEGYSVSREKKERFSLILESASTNQTSMYLCASSLLQRGAINQPQHFGDGTRLSIL.